There are a few counts of the clone carrying this TCR beta chain. This sample stems from a study of blood T cell repertoires in COVID-19. In the authors' methods: Quantification of nucleated cells was approximated via reference gene primer amplification. Clones were read by immunoSEQ multiplex PCR, and TCRdb kept only the in-frame ones, dropping some. V and J calls and clone size are those listed in that table; D and trimming were worked out from the DNA. The sample includes under 150,000 clones, over 65% of them seen just once. Germline-derived CDR1 and CDR2 are LNHDA and SQIVND (reference sequence). There are 11 residues in the CDR3. Trimming cost V 4 bases and J 8 bases, with 5 bases left between them.

Sequenced input: peripheral blood. This TCR derives from a woman aged 40 to 50 with acute or convalescent COVID-19. The chain carries TRBV19 and TRBJ1-4; D call uncertain. The CDR3 DNA reads as TGTGCCAGTAGTACGCAGGAAAAACTGTTTTTT. Protein sequence: CASSTQEKLFF.